This T cell receptor (beta chain) derives from a study of T cells in Graves' hyperthyroidism and ophthalmopathy. RNA transcripts were the template for amplifying TCR beta CDR3 regions. When the TCR CDR3 underwent first-round RT-PCR, the HTBI primer set was used. TCRdb itself ran the multiplex PCR reads through MiXCR, one entry per CDR3 protein. The sample shows approximately 360,000 distinct CDR3 sequences, roughly 25% of them seen only once. Notes on this clonotype: Antigen specificity is unknown.

Graves' hyperthyroidism was deemed stable given no ophthalmopathy progression within 18 months. This CDR3 is 13 amino acids long. Trimming left V 4 bases short and J 3 bases short, with 10 bases between. Germline lookup yields CDR1 MGHDK and CDR2 SYGVNS. Study results and caveats: In blood, most of the thyroid clonotypes expanded above 0.001 were also present. Classification by a 13 V-J model distinguished ophthalmopathy from stable hyperthyroidism. Model output signaled ophthalmopathy a median roughly 6 months ahead of onset.

The chain joins TRBV25-1 to TRBJ2-7, with D uncertain. The sequence was obtained from a man aged 50 to 59 with Graves' hyperthyroidism. The specimen was blood. This chain's CDR3 is CASSAGNLYEQYF. The CDR3 nucleotides are TGTGCCAGCAGTGCCGGCAACCTCTACGAGCAGTACTTC.